This T cell receptor (beta chain) was recovered during a study of CD8 T cells in ankylosing spondylitis. General study results and limits: Some of the motif variants had earlier been found in reactive arthritis patients' fluid and blood. Matched ankylosing spondylitis synovial fluid reportedly showed significant enrichment of disease-linked clones. Ankylosing spondylitis blood appeared to carry a characteristic TCR beta motif of roughly eight highly homologous variants.

5'-RACE, quantitative and with molecular barcodes, yielded the TCR beta libraries. TCRdb called the 5' RACE reads again in MiXCR, with one record for every CDR3 protein. The sample holds around 280,000 distinct CDR3 sequences, 20% seen once. This clonotype was picked up a small number of times. Its antigen is not identified. V dropped 2 bases and J dropped 8; count of bases not matched to a gene: 6. Germline V lookup: CDR1 DFQATT, CDR2 SNEGSKA (reference sequence). The CDR3 runs to 14 residues. The V call is TRBV20-1, the J call TRBJ1-4; 9 bases align to TRBD1. The clonotype comes from a male donor with ankylosing spondylitis or in good health (not recorded which). The sequencing input was blood, either unsorted or a sorted T cell fraction (not recorded which). In DNA, the CDR3 is TGCAGTGCTAGACATACAGGGGGCGGCGAAAAACTGTTTTTT. It codes for CSARHTGGGEKLFF.